This is a list of T cell receptor beta chains from one sample in a study of T cells after yellow fever vaccination. TCRdb reprocessed the 5' RACE reads via MiXCR and lists one record per CDR3 protein. The sample has around 500,000 distinct CDR3 sequences; roughly 22% are singletons. The material sequenced was PBMCs, taken roughly 20 days after the first yellow fever vaccination. The receptors were gathered from a man between 18 and 35 years old who received the YFV17D yellow fever vaccine. The CDR3 runs from the conserved cysteine through the conserved F or W. A D gene is named only where the DNA matches it firmly. Clone size, where shown, is once, few, many, or a class for clones that have expanded.

>few|TRBV4-3|TRBJ2-5|TRBD2
TGCGCCAGCAGCACGGGACTAGCGGGGGAACAGGAGACCCAGTACTTC
CASSTGLAGEQETQYF
>-|TRBV5-1|TRBJ1-1|-
TGCGCCAGCAGCCCCCGTCCACCTGAGGGGATGAACACTGAAGCTTTCTTT
CASSPRPPEGMNTEAFF
>many|TRBV25-1|TRBJ2-7|-
TGCGCCAGCAGTGGGGGTTACGAGCAGTACTTC
CASSGGYEQYF
>few|TRBV4-3|TRBJ1-1|-
TGCGCCAGCAGCCAAGCCATGGGCACTGAAGCTTTCTTT
CASSQAMGTEAFF
>-|TRBV2|TRBJ2-5|-
TGTGCCAGCACTCGAGGGGAGACCCAGTACTTC
CASTRGETQYF
>-|TRBV5-1|TRBJ1-1|-
TGCGCCAGCAGCTTGCACGCGGGGGCCGTCGAAGCTTTCTTT
CASSLHAGAVEAFF
>-|TRBV12-3/TRBV12-4|TRBJ2-2|-
TGTGCCAGCACCAAGGGTAGGGCCACCGGGGAGCTGTTTTTT
CASTKGRATGELFF
>-|TRBV20-1|TRBJ2-7|-
TGCAGTGCGGAGATAGGGCCACTGGGCGAGCAGTACTTC
CSAEIGPLGEQYF
>-|TRBV19|TRBJ2-1|-
TGTGCCAGTCAAACCAGGGGCGCAGGGCGAAGGAACACCCTCCTTAATGAGCAGTTCTTC
CASQTRGAGRRNTLLNEQFF
>few|TRBV12-3/TRBV12-4|TRBJ1-6|-
TGTGCCAGCACCGTCCGCGGGTTCTCCTATAATTCACCCCTCCACTTT
CASTVRGFSYNSPLHF
>-|TRBV5-1|TRBJ2-2|-
TGCGCCAGCAGCTTGGTTCCTACCGGGCCCGGGGAGCTGTTTTTT
CASSLVPTGPGELFF
>few|TRBV7-2|TRBJ2-2|TRBD1
TGTGCCAGCAGCCGGGACAGGCCCACCGGGGAGCTGTTTTTT
CASSRDRPTGELFF
>few|TRBV7-2|TRBJ2-1|-
TGTGCCAGCAGCTCCGGGACGATCTCCTACAATGAGCAGTTCTTC
CASSSGTISYNEQFF
>many|TRBV5-1|TRBJ1-6|-
TGCGCCAGCAGCTTCGGGTATAATTCACCCCTCCACTTT
CASSFGYNSPLHF
>few|TRBV5-1|TRBJ1-6|-
TGCGCCAGCAGCTTGGGGGTATTCGGGCATTCACCCCTCCACTTT
CASSLGVFGHSPLHF
>-|TRBV6-5|TRBJ2-3|-
TGTGCCAGCAGTTACACCCAGGCCACGGATACGCAGTATTTT
CASSYTQATDTQYF
>-|TRBV7-2|TRBJ2-3|-
TGTGCCAGCAGCTTAGCCGCCGGAGATACGCAGTATTTT
CASSLAAGDTQYF
>few|TRBV4-1|TRBJ1-1|-
TGCGCCAGCAGCCAAGAGAGTGACCACACTGAAGCTTTCTTT
CASSQESDHTEAFF
>-|TRBV5-1|TRBJ2-1|TRBD2
TGCGCCAGCAGCTTACTGGGGCCCGGGGGGAATGAGCAGTTCTTC
CASSLLGPGGNEQFF
>few|TRBV3-1|TRBJ2-7|TRBD2
TGTGCCAGCAGCCAAGATCGGCGAGCGGGGGGGTACGAGCAGTACTTC
CASSQDRRAGGYEQYF
>-|TRBV7-9|TRBJ2-3|-
TGTGCCAGCAGCGTAGACCATACACCGCAGTATTTT
CASSVDHTPQYF
>-|TRBV12-3/TRBV12-4|TRBJ1-5|-
TGTGCCAGCACCGGCCCGCGGGAGGGCCAGCCCCAGCATTTT
CASTGPREGQPQHF
>many|TRBV29-1|TRBJ2-5|-
TGCAGCGTTGAAGATTTCGAGACCCAGTACTTC
CSVEDFETQYF
>few|TRBV15|TRBJ2-5|-
TGTGCCACCAGCTTCGCTGCGGGGTACCAAGAGACCCAGTACTTC
CATSFAAGYQETQYF
>many|TRBV7-7|TRBJ2-1|-
TGTGCTAGCAGCTACGGACCCGTTGGGGGTGAGCAGTTCTTC
CASSYGPVGGEQFF
>-|TRBV9|TRBJ2-7|-
TGTGCCAGCAGCGCCCAGGGCTACGAGCAGTACTTC
CASSAQGYEQYF
>many|TRBV5-1|TRBJ2-5|TRBD1
TGCGCCAGCAGCTTAGGGACAGGGGCCGAAGAGACCCAGTACTTC
CASSLGTGAEETQYF
>few|TRBV20-1|TRBJ2-1|TRBD2
TGCAGTGCTAGAGGCGGGAGCACCGATGAGCAGTTCTTC
CSARGGSTDEQFF
>many|TRBV2|TRBJ2-3|-
TGTGCCAGCAGTGAAGCGCCCTCAACTAGCACAGATACGCAGTATTTT
CASSEAPSTSTDTQYF
>-|TRBV6-1|TRBJ1-2|TRBD1
TGTGCCGGAAGTCGGGTAGGGGGCAACTATGGCTACACCTTC
CAGSRVGGNYGYTF
>-|TRBV4-2|TRBJ2-2|-
TGTGCCAGCAGCCAAGAAGTTAGCGTCGGGGAGCTGTTTTTT
CASSQEVSVGELFF
>few|TRBV5-1|TRBJ1-6|TRBD1
TGCGCCAGCAGCCCCCTGTCAGGGGGGGATTCACCCCTCCACTTT
CASSPLSGGDSPLHF
>few|TRBV5-1|TRBJ2-2|TRBD1
TGCGCCAGCAGCTTGGCCCCCCGGGACAGGGCGAACACCGGGGAGCTGTTTTTT
CASSLAPRDRANTGELFF
>-|TRBV4-1|TRBJ2-7|-
TGCGCCAGCAGCATGGGGGGATCCTACGAGCAGTACTTC
CASSMGGSYEQYF
>-|TRBV20-1|TRBJ2-7|-
TGCAGTGCTATGGTCGGCAGTCTCTCCTACGAGCAGTACTTC
CSAMVGSLSYEQYF
>few|TRBV12-3/TRBV12-4|TRBJ2-1|TRBD2
TGTGCCAGCAGTGAAGACCCAGCGGGGGTTCTCAATGAGCAGTTCTTC
CASSEDPAGVLNEQFF
>many|TRBV5-6|TRBJ2-3|TRBD2
TGTGCCAGCACCCTGGGGGAGCGGGGGGCCACAGATACGCAGTATTTT
CASTLGERGATDTQYF
>-|TRBV28|TRBJ1-3|TRBD1
TGTGCCAGCAGTTCCTGGACAGGGGACTCCTCTGGAAACACCATATATTTT
CASSSWTGDSSGNTIYF
>many|TRBV5-5|TRBJ2-1|-
TGTGCCAGCAGCCAGGGCCCCTCAAGCGGCAATGAGCAGTTCTTC
CASSQGPSSGNEQFF
>few|TRBV7-2|TRBJ2-5|TRBD2
TGTGCCAGCAGCGGACTAGCCCCCGAGACCCAGTACTTC
CASSGLAPETQYF
>-|TRBV7-8|TRBJ1-2|TRBD1
TGTGCCAGCAGCTTAGACAACAGGGGCTATGGCTACACCTTC
CASSLDNRGYGYTF
>many|TRBV7-7|TRBJ2-1|TRBD2
TGTGCTAGCAGCGTAGGACTAGCGAGTTTCAATGAGCAGTTCTTC
CASSVGLASFNEQFF
>many|TRBV7-8|TRBJ2-3|TRBD2
TGTGCCAGCAGCTTAGTAGGACTAGCGGGTCCAGATACGCAGTATTTT
CASSLVGLAGPDTQYF
>-|TRBV18|TRBJ2-3|-
TGTGCCAGCTCACCAACAGGGTTGGGCACAGATACGCAGTATTTT
CASSPTGLGTDTQYF
>-|TRBV20-1|TRBJ2-1|TRBD1
TGCAGTGCTATAGTCCCGGGACAGGGGACAAATGAGCAGTTCTTC
CSAIVPGQGTNEQFF
>-|TRBV28|TRBJ1-4|TRBD1
TGTGCCAGCAGTCCCTCCGGGACAGGGGGTGAAAAACTGTTTTTT
CASSPSGTGGEKLFF
>-|TRBV11-2|TRBJ2-3|-
TGTGCCAGCAGCTTACGGGACGGAGATACGCAGTATTTT
CASSLRDGDTQYF
>few|TRBV9|TRBJ2-7|TRBD2
TGTGCCAGCAGCGCCGGGACTAACTCCTACGAGCAGTACTTC
CASSAGTNSYEQYF
>-|TRBV20-1|TRBJ1-1|-
TGCAGTGCTAGAGATCAGGTCGGGATGACTGAAGCTTTCTTT
CSARDQVGMTEAFF